These 26 T cell receptor beta chains came from one sample sequenced in a study of blood T cell repertoires in COVID-19. Here immunoSEQ multiplex PCR was the method, and the copy in TCRdb shows in-frame clones only, minus some. Of roughly 260,000 clones listed, about four fifths are singletons. The specimen sequenced was PBMCs or T cells enriched from blood (not recorded which). Source of these receptors: a woman aged 40 to 55 who had been exposed to COVID-19.

As for this clone: The identical CDR3 is also encoded by other nucleotide sequences in the sample. The chain combines TRBV24-1 with TRBJ1-5, with D unclear. The CDR3 spans 13 residues. CDR1 KGHDR and CDR2 SFDVKD come from the germline V gene. Trimming removed 4 bases at V and 2 bases at J, with 5 bases between. Here the CDR3 reads CATSEPGNQPQHF. The CDR3 nucleotides read TGTGCCACCAGTGAGCCGGGCAATCAGCCCCAGCATTTT.

This rearrangement joins TRBV28 to TRBJ1-5, with a weak D call TRBD1 (6 bases). V lost 3 bases and J 0 bases, leaving 15 bases between the germline ends. Germline CDR1 reads MDHEN; CDR2 reads SYDVKM. The CDR3 is 17 residues long. CDR3 protein: CASSFPDSLYSNQPQHF. For the CDR3, the DNA is TGTGCCAGCAGTTTCCCGGACAGCTTGTATAGCAATCAGCCCCAGCATTTT.

This clone turned up a few times. This chain uses TRBV3-1 (or the pseudogene TRBV3-2) with TRBJ2-5, with D perhaps TRBD1 (7 bases). There are 14 residues in the CDR3. V lost 4 bases, J lost 5 bases, and 14 bases lay in between. Germline V CDR1 and CDR2: LGHDT, YNNKEL (reference sequence). CDR3 sequence (DNA): TGTGCCAGCAGCCTGACAGGGAGGACCGAGACCCAGTACTTC. This gives the protein CASSLTGRTETQYF.

This chain uses TRBV9 with TRBJ2-5, with 11 bases fitting TRBD2. The CDR3 is 19 amino acids. J was trimmed by 5 bases and V by 3 bases; bases with no gene match: 18. Per germline, CDR1 SGDLS and CDR2 YYNGEE. The CDR3 reads CASSDRAFISGGARETQYF. The CDR3 DNA follows: TGTGCCAGCAGCGATCGAGCCTTCATTAGCGGGGGGGCCCGGGAGACCCAGTACTTC.

V is TRBV20-1 and J is TRBJ1-1, with TRBD1 as a possible D gene (6 bases). V dropped 3 bases and J dropped 1 base, with 12 bases sitting between them. Per germline, CDR1 DFQATT and CDR2 SNEGSKA (reference sequence). The length of the CDR3 is 14 residues. CDR3 sequence: CSASLGQWNTEAFF. DNA of the CDR3: TGCAGTGCTAGTCTGGGACAATGGAACACTGAAGCTTTCTTT.

The CDR3 nucleotides are TGTGCCAGCAGCGGGAGAGTGGCCTACGAGCAGTACTTC. It yields the protein CASSGRVAYEQYF. This chain connects TRBV2 to TRBJ2-7, with D possibly TRBD2 on 6 matching bases. This CDR3 spans 13 amino acids. V was clipped by 6 bases and J by 2 bases, with 11 bases between them. CDR1 is SNHLY and CDR2 is FYNNEI in the germline V gene.

V is TRBV4-1 and J is TRBJ1-2, with D possibly matching TRBD1 (6 bases). The CDR3 covers 15 residues. CDR1 and CDR2 from the germline V gene are MGHRA and YSYEKL. Deletions cut 1 base from V and 4 bases from J, with 13 bases between. The CDR3 loop is CASSQGTVSPYGYTF. In nucleotides, the CDR3 is TGCGCCAGCAGCCAAGGGACAGTCTCCCCCTATGGCTACACCTTC.

The chain carries TRBV20-1 and TRBJ1-1; tentative D call: TRBD1 (5 bases). V dropped 7 bases and J dropped 0 bases, with 6 bases sitting between them. Germline values: CDR1 DFQATT, CDR2 SNEGSKA (reference sequence). The CDR3 is 11 residues long. The CDR3 protein is CSVRVNTEAFF. CDR3 nucleotides: TGCAGTGTCAGGGTGAACACTGAAGCTTTCTTT.

The table lists this clone with a count of one. The chain recombines TRBV29-1 with TRBJ1-2; TRBD1 agrees at 8 bases. V trimming: 6 bases; J trimming: 2 bases; junction bases outside the gene matches: 5. Germline V gene data show CDR1 as SQVTM and CDR2 as ANQGSEA. The CDR3 length is 13 residues. The CDR3 DNA is TGCAGCGTAAGACAGGGGTCAAACTATGGCTACACCTTC. This translates into CSVRQGSNYGYTF.

This clone has just one count. The chain recombines TRBV25-1 with TRBJ2-5; D might be TRBD1 (6 bases). CDR1 and CDR2 from the germline V gene are MGHDK and SYGVNS. Trimming stripped 8 bases from V and 5 bases from J, with 18 bases between. CDR3 length: 14 residues. The CDR3 DNA is TGTGCCAGCCCCCGGGACAAGGGATCGGAGACCCAGTACTTC. Protein: CASPRDKGSETQYF.

The CDR3 loop reads CASSSGQGVSYGYTF. CDR3 bases: TGTGCCAGCAGCTCTGGACAGGGAGTCAGCTATGGCTACACCTTC. J is TRBJ1-2 and V is TRBV6-2 or TRBV6-3, with 8 bases fitting TRBD1. In germline, CDR1 is MNHEY, CDR2 SVGEGT. The CDR3 sequence is 15 residues long. The V gene end was trimmed by 6 bases and the J gene end by 4 bases; junction bases not matched to a gene: 10.

This clone is a singleton in its sample. The genes are TRBV2 and TRBJ1-2; 7 bases are a match to TRBD1. This CDR3 is 14 amino acids long. The V gene end was trimmed by 6 bases and the J gene end by 8 bases; junction bases not matched to a gene: 12. The germline V gene has CDR1 SNHLY and CDR2 FYNNEI. The CDR3, as DNA: TGTGCCAGCAGCCTGGACAGGTTAGGGAGGGGCTACACCTTC. The encoded protein is CASSLDRLGRGYTF.

Here the CDR3 DNA reads TGTGCCAGCAGTGACTCGAGAGACACCGGGGAGCTGTTTTTT. Translation: CASSDSRDTGELFF. The genes are TRBV6-4 and TRBJ2-2, with D uncertain. This CDR3 has 14 residues. Trimming took 0 bases from V and 3 from J, leaving 5 bases between them. CDR1 and CDR2 (germline): MRHNA, SNTAGT.

The gene calls are TRBV3-1 (or the pseudogene TRBV3-2) and TRBJ2-5, with 11 bases fitting TRBD2. Germline V gene data show CDR1 as LGHDT and CDR2 as YNNKEL (reference sequence). The CDR3 loop spans 16 amino acids. J was trimmed by 1 base and V by 4 bases; bases with no gene match: 5. CDR3 protein: CASSRGTSGSQETQYF. As DNA, the CDR3 is TGTGCCAGCAGCCGAGGGACTAGCGGCTCCCAAGAGACCCAGTACTTC.

Regarding this clone: Other nucleotide sequences from this sample produce the same CDR3. This chain joins TRBV4-3 and TRBJ2-1, with TRBD2 as a possible D gene (7 bases). The germline CDR1 and CDR2 sequences are LGHNA and YSLEER. The CDR3 is 14 amino acids. Trimming stripped 0 bases from V and 6 bases from J, with 9 bases between. The CDR3 DNA sequence: TGCGCCAGCAGCCAAGATAGGGGGGGCAATGAGCAGTTCTTC. As protein: CASSQDRGGNEQFF.

The chain carries TRBV28 and TRBJ1-3; a possible D gene is TRBD1 (5 bases). V gave up 8 bases and J gave up 2 bases, with 10 bases separating them. This CDR3 comprises 13 residues. Germline CDR1 is MDHEN and CDR2 is SYDVKM. In DNA form, the CDR3 reads TGTGCCAGCCTGACAGAAGCTGGAAACACCATATATTTT. It specifies CASLTEAGNTIYF.

The gene calls are TRBV5-4 and TRBJ2-7; the match to TRBD2 covers 7 bases. The junction had 6 bases not matched to a gene; V was cut back by 0 bases and J by 3 bases. This CDR3 spans 15 amino acids. CDR1 is SGHNT and CDR2 is YYREEE in the germline V gene (reference sequence). The CDR3 region is CASSLDPGEGYEQYF. Here the CDR3 DNA reads TGTGCCAGCAGCTTGGATCCCGGGGAGGGCTACGAGCAGTACTTC.

In this sample, this clone turned up a few times. V gene TRBV11-2 combines with J gene TRBJ2-7, with 7 bases aligning to TRBD1. The trim removed 7 bases at V and 2 bases at J, leaving 8 bases unmatched. The CDR3 runs 14 residues. Germline values: CDR1 SGHAT, CDR2 FQNNGV. The DNA of the CDR3 is TGTGCCAGCAACCGACAGGGCGAAGCCTACGAGCAGTACTTC. As protein: CASNRQGEAYEQYF.

This rearrangement joins TRBV7-8 to TRBJ1-1; D possibly corresponds to TRBD1 (6 bases). The CDR3 runs to 14 residues. The germline gives CDR1 SGHVS, CDR2 FQNEAQ. Trimming removed 2 bases from V and 4 bases from J, with 11 bases in between. CDR3 sequence: CASSLQGQGTEAFF. The CDR3 DNA sequence: TGTGCCAGCAGCTTACAGGGGCAGGGCACTGAAGCTTTCTTT.

A single count supports this clone. Distinct nucleotide sequences in the sample also encode this CDR3. The rearrangement links TRBV19 to TRBJ1-5; D is uncertain. Per germline, CDR1 LNHDA and CDR2 SQIVND (reference sequence). V was shortened by 1 base and J by 0 bases, with 4 bases between the two germline ends. The CDR3 runs 14 residues. The CDR3 DNA is TGTGCCAGTAGTATAGGTTATAGCAATCAGCCCCAGCATTTT. Its translation: CASSIGYSNQPQHF.

The genes are TRBV11-2 and TRBJ1-6; no reliable D call. Per the germline V gene, CDR1 is SGHAT and CDR2 is FQNNGV. Trimming removed 3 bases from V and 5 bases from J, with 11 bases in between. The CDR3 spans 15 residues. The CDR3 loop reads CASSLLTGDNSPLHF. CDR3 sequence (DNA): TGTGCCAGCAGCTTGCTGACTGGAGATAATTCACCCCTCCACTTT.

V gene TRBV5-6 combines with J gene TRBJ1-2; 8 bases agree with TRBD1. The CDR3 length is 16 residues. V lost 1 base and J lost 3; bases outside the gene matches: 8. The germline V gene encodes CDR1 SGHDT and CDR2 YYEEEE. In DNA form, the CDR3 reads TGTGCCAGCAGCTTGTGGGCAGGGGGCTTAGACTATGGCTACACCTTC. It specifies CASSLWAGGLDYGYTF.

The rearrangement links TRBV7-3 to TRBJ2-1, with TRBD2 matching 15 bases. V shed 5 bases, J shed 8 bases, and the junction held 7 bases outside the gene matches. CDR3 length equals 16 residues. Germline CDR1 reads SGHTA; CDR2 reads FQGTGA. The CDR3 region has the DNA TGTGCCAGCAGCCCGGGACTAGCGGGGGGCGGGGATGAGCAGTTCTTC. Protein product: CASSPGLAGGGDEQFF.

This clone has a single count. The chain employs TRBV7-2 and TRBJ2-1; possible D gene TRBD2, 6 bases. Germline V CDR1 and CDR2: SGHTA, FQGNSA. The CDR3 covers 15 residues. Trimming removed 1 base at V and 6 bases at J, with 13 bases between. The CDR3: CASSLDPGRGNEQFF. The DNA of the CDR3 is TGTGCCAGCAGCTTAGACCCAGGGCGGGGCAATGAGCAGTTCTTC.

V and J are TRBV2 and TRBJ2-5; D remains unclear. The germline gives CDR1 SNHLY, CDR2 FYNNEI. With 6 bases removed from V and 5 bases from J, the gap between germline ends came to 7 bases. There are 11 residues in the CDR3. CDR3 DNA sequence: TGTGCCAGCAGCCCCGCGGAGACCCAGTACTTC. Residues: CASSPAETQYF.

The V gene is TRBV14, the J gene TRBJ2-3, with 13 bases lining up with TRBD2. The CDR3 length is 17 residues. V lost 1 base, J lost 8 bases, and 9 bases stayed unmatched. In germline, CDR1 is SGHDN, CDR2 FVKESK. The CDR3 DNA sequence: TGTGCCAGCAGCCAAGGGAAGCGGACTAGCGGGGGTGGTACGCAGTATTTT. Its protein product is CASSQGKRTSGGGTQYF.